These 29 T cell receptor beta chains share one sample of origin, sequenced in a study of glioma-infiltrating T cells. Using RNA template, CDR3s of TCR alpha and beta were amplified with iRepertoire arm-PCR. A single record per CDR3 protein comes from TCRdb applying MiXCR to the multiplex PCR reads. The sample lists 84,000 or so distinct CDR3 sequences, about 25% occurring once. The material sequenced was glioma tissue, nonneoplastic brain tissue, or PBMCs (not recorded which). The source is a human donor with low-grade glioma or glioblastoma, undergoing nonglioma brain surgery, or in good health (not recorded which).

This clonotype was counted at least ten times. The chain uses TRBV6-2 or TRBV6-3 and TRBJ2-1, with 7 bases lining up with TRBD2. V lost 6 bases, J lost 0 bases, and 5 bases stayed unmatched. The CDR3 is made up of 15 amino acids. From germline, CDR1 is MNHEY and CDR2 SVGEGT. This chain's CDR3 is CASRGLAVSYNEQFF. The DNA for the CDR3 is TGTGCCAGCAGGGGCCTAGCGGTCTCCTACAATGAGCAGTTCTTC.

This clonotype was observed many times. The chain uses TRBV6-2 or TRBV6-3 and TRBJ1-3, with D possibly TRBD1 on 5 matching bases. The V and J ends lost 8 bases and 0 bases respectively, with 20 bases between them. The CDR3 has 17 residues. Per the germline V gene, CDR1 is MNHEY and CDR2 is SVGEGT. In nucleotides, the CDR3 is TGTGCCAGCGGCGCTGACCGGACACCTCTCTCTGGAAACACCATATATTTT. It encodes CASGADRTPLSGNTIYF.

CDR3 nucleotides: TGTGCCAGCAGCCAACTGGGGAGCGGGAGGTTTGGCAAAAACATTCAGTACTTC. Its protein is CASSQLGSGRFGKNIQYF. The V call is TRBV3-1, the J call TRBJ2-4; 9 nucleotides agree with TRBD2. Germline trimming cut 2 bases from V and 3 bases from J; bases unmatched to any gene: 11. This CDR3 spans 18 amino acids. The germline gives CDR1 LGHDT, CDR2 YNNKEL (reference sequence).

This clonotype was found many times. The chain carries TRBV2 and TRBJ2-1; D may be TRBD2 (6 bases). The CDR3 covers 13 residues. CDR1 and CDR2 (germline): SNHLY, FYNNEI. V was clipped by 7 bases and J by 8 bases, with 15 bases between them. This CDR3 reads CASISGWEDEQFF. DNA of the CDR3: TGTGCCAGCATCTCAGGTTGGGAGGATGAGCAGTTCTTC.

The chain combines TRBV29-1 with TRBJ2-7; perhaps TRBD1 as D (6 bases). V dropped 7 bases and J dropped 0 bases, with 10 bases sitting between them. The CDR3 runs 12 residues. Germline V gene lookup returns CDR1 SQVTM and CDR2 ANQGSEA. As DNA, the CDR3 is TGCAGCGCTGGGGACACCTCCTACGAGCAGTACTTC. Protein sequence: CSAGDTSYEQYF.

This clonotype occurred once. The chain recombines TRBV11-2 with TRBJ1-1; a weak D match, TRBD1 (6 bases). V gave up 6 bases and J gave up 7 bases, with 9 bases separating them. The CDR3 sequence is 11 residues long. Germline CDR1 and CDR2: SGHAT and FQNNGV. The CDR3 here is CASSTGFEAFF. The CDR3 coding sequence is TGTGCCAGCAGTACAGGGTTTGAAGCTTTCTTT.

The CDR3 spells CAWMQTGELFF. CDR3 nucleotides: TGTGCCTGGATGCAAACCGGGGAGCTGTTTTTT. The gene calls are TRBV30 and TRBJ2-2, with unresolved D. The V end lost 4 bases, the J end lost 5 bases, and 5 bases lay between the germline ends. Germline CDR1 is GTSNPN and CDR2 is SVGIG (reference sequence). The CDR3 has 11 amino acids. Filled out from reference TRBV30 and TRBJ2-2, the complete variable domain reads SQTIHQWPATLVQPVGSPLSLECTVEGTSNPNLYWYRQAAGRGLQLLFYSVGIGQISSEVPQNLSASRPQDRQFILSSKKLLLSDSGFYLCAWMQTGELFFGEGSRLTVL.

This clonotype has ten or more counts. The V and J genes are TRBV20-1 and TRBJ2-5, with D perhaps TRBD2 (6 bases). V lost 3 bases, J lost 5 bases, and 19 bases lay in between. The CDR3 has 15 residues. Germline V gene lookup returns CDR1 DFQATT and CDR2 SNEGSKA (reference sequence). The CDR3 region has the DNA TGCAGTGCTAGTGGTGTTGTCGGGAGAGATGAGACCCAGTACTTC. Translating it yields CSASGVVGRDETQYF.

This clonotype was seen at least ten times. This chain joins TRBV14 and TRBJ2-1; D call uncertain. The CDR3 runs to 15 residues. Trimming stripped 1 base from V and 0 bases from J, with 7 bases between. Looked up from germline, CDR1 is SGHDN and CDR2 is FVKESK. As DNA, the CDR3 is TGTGCCAGCAGCCAAGTCCGGAGCTCCTACAATGAGCAGTTCTTC. Translated, it gives CASSQVRSSYNEQFF.

This clonotype was seen many times. V and J are TRBV6-1 and TRBJ1-5, with D perhaps TRBD1 (5 bases). The V gene's germline CDR1 is MNHNS and CDR2 SASEGT. This CDR3 has 15 residues. V lost 6 bases and J lost 3, with 15 bases in between. The CDR3 reads CASSPNQGANQPQHF. The CDR3 DNA reads TGTGCCAGCAGCCCTAACCAGGGCGCCAATCAGCCCCAGCATTTT.

Notes on this clonotype: At one of its ends the junction is not consistent with the germline gene, which may arise from a read error. V gene TRBV11-2 combines with J gene TRBJ1-1; no clear D gene. The CDR3 consists of 13 residues. Germline V CDR1 and CDR2: SGHAT, FQNNGV. The CDR3 sequence is CVSSSPVHTEAFF. DNA of the CDR3: TGTGTCAGCAGCTCCCCCGTCCATACTGAAGCTTTCTTT.

This sequence joins TRBV3-1 and TRBJ2-7; either TRBD1 or TRBD2 may fit D (5 bases each). The V end was cut by 1 base, the J end by 5 bases, with 12 bases between. This CDR3 has 14 amino acids. Germline-derived CDR1 and CDR2 are LGHDT and YNNKEL (reference sequence). CDR3 sequence (DNA): TGTGCCAGCAGCCAAGTTCTGGGACGAAACGAGCAGTACTTC. This translates into CASSQVLGRNEQYF.

This clonotype appeared many times. The chain links TRBV7-9 to TRBJ1-2; 8 bases line up with TRBD1. CDR1 SEHNR and CDR2 FQNEAQ come from the germline V gene (reference sequence). There are 14 residues in the CDR3. V was pared by 5 bases and J by 2 bases, with 4 bases of the junction left unmatched. CDR3 in amino acids: CASSTRTGNYGYTF. CDR3 in DNA: TGTGCCAGCAGCACCCGGACAGGGAACTATGGCTACACCTTC.

This clonotype was seen at least ten times. The chain recombines TRBV19 with TRBJ2-1; 9 bases line up with TRBD2. Germline loops: CDR1 LNHDA, CDR2 SQIVND (reference sequence). V was pared by 0 bases and J by 3 bases, with 6 bases of the junction left unmatched. This CDR3 spans 17 amino acids. The CDR3 is CASSIETTSGFYNEQFF. In DNA, the CDR3 is TGTGCCAGTAGTATAGAAACCACTAGCGGGTTCTACAATGAGCAGTTCTTC.

The V gene is TRBV30, the J gene TRBJ2-2; D may correspond to TRBD1 or TRBD2 (5 bases each). Germline assignment: CDR1 GTSNPN and CDR2 SVGIG (reference sequence). The CDR3 is 16 residues long. The V gene lost 1 base and the J gene lost 9 bases, with 21 bases spanning the gap. The CDR3 spells CAWSALPGPVSRELFF. CDR3 DNA: TGTGCCTGGAGTGCTCTCCCGGGACCCGTCAGCCGGGAGCTGTTTTTT.

This clonotype was recorded at least ten times. The genes are TRBV2 and TRBJ2-5; 7 bases are a match to TRBD2. The length of the CDR3 is 18 residues. After removal of 0 bases from V and 2 bases from J, the junction contained 12 bases not matched to a gene. In germline, CDR1 is SNHLY, CDR2 FYNNEI. CDR3 sequence reads: CASSEAGRGGREQETQYF. The CDR3 DNA is TGTGCCAGCAGTGAAGCAGGGCGCGGGGGACGGGAGCAAGAGACCCAGTACTTC.

This clonotype was observed at least ten times. This chain uses TRBV6-1 with TRBJ2-1; 11 bases line up with TRBD2. The germline V gene has CDR1 MNHNS and CDR2 SASEGT. Trimming removed 7 bases from V and 8 bases from J; junction bases left unmatched: 13. This CDR3 is 16 amino acids long. CDR3 in amino acids: CASIPIAGGPSDEQFF. In nucleotides, the CDR3 is TGTGCCAGCATCCCAATAGCGGGAGGGCCCTCTGATGAGCAGTTCTTC.

This chain connects TRBV20-1 to TRBJ1-1, with D tentatively TRBD1 (5 bases). V shed 2 bases and J shed 1 base, with 11 bases lying between them. The CDR3 consists of 14 residues. In germline, CDR1 is DFQATT, CDR2 SNEGSKA (reference sequence). The chain's CDR3 is CSARSGGENTEAFF. The DNA of the CDR3 is TGCAGTGCTAGAAGTGGAGGGGAGAACACTGAAGCTTTCTTT.

The rearrangement joins TRBV12-3 or TRBV12-4 to TRBJ1-3; D gene uncertain. The CDR3 covers 14 residues. V lost 3 bases, J lost 0 bases, and 6 bases lay in between. In nucleotides, the CDR3 is TGTGCCAGCAGTTTCGGTCTCTCTGGAAACACCATATATTTT. Translating gives CASSFGLSGNTIYF.

This clonotype showed up many times. V gene TRBV6-1 combines with J gene TRBJ1-2; 8 bases are a match to TRBD1. The CDR3 length is 15 residues. The V gene end was trimmed by 7 bases and the J gene end by 1 base; junction bases not matched to a gene: 8. Germline CDR1 MNHNS, CDR2 SASEGT. This chain's CDR3 is CASKNDRGFNYGYTF. The DNA for the CDR3 is TGTGCCAGCAAAAACGACAGGGGATTTAACTATGGCTACACCTTC.

The sample holds one count of this clonotype. Being one base from a much bigger clone, this may be a read error. The V and J genes are TRBV18 and TRBJ2-3; TRBD2 might be the D (5 bases). Germline values: CDR1 KGHSH, CDR2 LQKENI. The CDR3 extends over 16 amino acids. For the CDR3, the DNA is TGTGCCAGATCACCACGTAGCGTCTCTAGCACAGATACGCAGTATTTT. This sequence encodes CARSPRSVSSTDTQYF.

This clonotype was seen ten or more times. CDR3 in amino acids: CASSKRTSGSTGYNEQFF. The CDR3 DNA is TGTGCCAGCAGTAAGCGGACTAGCGGGAGTACTGGCTACAATGAGCAGTTCTTC. This chain joins TRBV6-1 and TRBJ2-1; 13 bases agree with TRBD2. V gave up 5 bases and J gave up 3 bases; unmatched junction bases: 10. Looked up from germline, CDR1 is MNHNS and CDR2 is SASEGT. The length of the CDR3 is 18 residues.

This clonotype was recorded many times. The chain has TRBV3-1 and TRBJ1-2, with D tentatively TRBD1 (5 bases). From germline, CDR1 is LGHDT and CDR2 YNNKEL (reference sequence). Trimming cost V 3 bases and J 7 bases, with 9 bases left between them. The CDR3 sequence is 12 residues long. The CDR3 DNA sequence: TGTGCCAGCAGCCACTTGGGGCTTGGCTACACCTTC. This translates into CASSHLGLGYTF. The full variable domain, its missing parts supplied by reference TRBV3-1 and TRBJ1-2, is DTAVSQTPKYLVTQMGNDKSIKCEQNLGHDTMYWYKQDSKKFLKIMFSYNNKELIINETVPNRFSPKSPDKAHLNLHINSLELGDSAVYFCASSHLGLGYTFGSGTRLTVV.

About this clonotype itself: A read error is possible here, since a much larger clone lies one base away. V and J are TRBV18 and TRBJ2-7; possibly TRBD1 for D (6 bases). Germline V gene lookup returns CDR1 KGHSH and CDR2 LQKENI. Trimming left V 5 bases short and J 2 bases short, with 10 bases between. The CDR3 has 13 residues. The DNA of the CDR3 is TGTGCCAGCTCAAGGGGGAAGACCTACGAGCAGTACTTC. Its translation: CASSRGKTYEQYF.

This clonotype has more than one count but fewer than ten. This rearrangement joins TRBV5-4 to TRBJ2-3, with a possible D match to TRBD1 (6 bases). There are 14 residues in the CDR3. The germline V and J ends were trimmed by 4 bases and 5 bases, with 14 bases remaining between them. CDR1 is SGHNT, CDR2 YYREEE, per germline (reference sequence). The DNA of the CDR3 is TGTGCCAGCAGCGTAGCCTTCAGGGGAGATACGCAGTATTTT. This encodes CASSVAFRGDTQYF.

This clonotype was seen just once. The chain carries TRBV27 and TRBJ2-5, with D perhaps given as TRBD1 or TRBD2 (5 bases each). Germline lookup yields CDR1 MNHEY and CDR2 SMNVEV (reference sequence). The V and J ends lost 4 bases and 4 bases respectively, with 13 bases between them. This CDR3 spans 14 amino acids. CDR3 loop: CASSSSRGRETQYF. CDR3 coding DNA: TGTGCCAGCAGTTCCTCGAGGGGTAGAGAGACCCAGTACTTC.

This clonotype was seen at least ten times. The rearrangement links TRBV6-2 or TRBV6-3 to TRBJ2-7; 9 bases agree with TRBD2. The ends lost 2 bases at V and 0 bases at J; junction bases unmatched: 2. Germline CDR1 is MNHEY and CDR2 is SVGEGT. This CDR3 spans 15 amino acids. The CDR3 loop reads CASSYGGGASYEQYF. CDR3 nucleotide sequence: TGTGCCAGCAGTTACGGCGGGGGGGCCTCCTACGAGCAGTACTTC.

As regards this clonotype: A clone one base away is much larger, so this may be a read error. This chain joins TRBV2 and TRBJ2-3; maybe TRBD2 (5 bases). With 11 bases removed from V and 6 bases from J, the gap between germline ends came to 15 bases. From germline, CDR1 is SNHLY and CDR2 FYNNEI. This CDR3 is built from 12 residues. Here the CDR3 reads CAGYGDGDTQYF. Here the CDR3 DNA reads TGTGCCGGCTACGGGGATGGGGATACGCAGTATTTT.

In its sample, this clonotype was seen many times. This chain links TRBV6-4 with TRBJ2-3; 10 positions match TRBD2. Germline V CDR1 and CDR2: MRHNA, SNTAGT. Trimming removed 8 bases from V and 2 bases from J; junction bases left unmatched: 10. The CDR3 totals 16 residues. CDR3 sequence: CASRDVAGGLTDTQYF. The CDR3 DNA sequence: TGTGCCAGCCGAGACGTAGCGGGGGGCCTCACAGATACGCAGTATTTT.